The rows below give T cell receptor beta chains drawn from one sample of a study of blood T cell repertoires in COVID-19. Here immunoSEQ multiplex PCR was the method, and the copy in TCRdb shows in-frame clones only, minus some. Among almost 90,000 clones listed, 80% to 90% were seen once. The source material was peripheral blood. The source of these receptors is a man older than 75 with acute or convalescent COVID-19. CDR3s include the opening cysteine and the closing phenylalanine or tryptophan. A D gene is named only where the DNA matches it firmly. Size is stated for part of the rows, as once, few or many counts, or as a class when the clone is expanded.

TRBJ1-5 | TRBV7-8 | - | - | CASSPLESQPQHF | TGTGCCAGCAGCCCCTTAGAGTCTCAGCCCCAGCATTTT
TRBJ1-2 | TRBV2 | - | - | CASSEAGNRDYGYTF | TGTGCCAGCAGTGAAGCGGGAAACAGGGACTATGGCTACACCTTC
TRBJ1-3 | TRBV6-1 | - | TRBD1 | CASSSPDRAGNTIYF | TGTGCCAGCAGTTCCCCCGACAGGGCTGGAAACACCATATATTTT
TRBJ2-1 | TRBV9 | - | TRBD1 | CASSVRDRAYNEQFF | TGTGCCAGCAGCGTCCGGGACAGGGCCTACAATGAGCAGTTCTTC
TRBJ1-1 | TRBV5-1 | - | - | CASSTDKNTEAFF | TGCGCCAGCAGCACCGACAAGAACACTGAAGCTTTCTTT
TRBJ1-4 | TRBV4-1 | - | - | CASSQDRGTVNEKLFF | TGCGCCAGCAGCCAAGATCGGGGGACGGTTAATGAAAAACTGTTTTTT
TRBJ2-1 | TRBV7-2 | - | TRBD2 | CASSLEGLAADNEQFF | TGTGCCAGCAGCTTAGAGGGACTAGCGGCTGACAATGAGCAGTTCTTC
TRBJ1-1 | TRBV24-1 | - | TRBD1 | CATSVGAGTDTEAFF | TGTGCCACCAGTGTAGGTGCAGGGACAGACACTGAAGCTTTCTTT
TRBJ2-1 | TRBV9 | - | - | CASSPPQSFYNEQFF | TGTGCCAGCAGCCCCCCACAGTCGTTTTACAATGAGCAGTTCTTC
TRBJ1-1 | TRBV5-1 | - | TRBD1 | CASSPLGTGSPGLLNTEAFF | TGCGCCAGCAGCCCCCTGGGGACAGGCTCCCCGGGGCTACTGAACACTGAAGCTTTCTTT
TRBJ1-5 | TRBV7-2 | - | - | CASSLLGGDWQPQHF | TGTGCCAGCAGCTTACTAGGGGGGGATTGGCAGCCCCAGCATTTT
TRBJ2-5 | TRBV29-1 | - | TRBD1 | CSVEGQGSETQYF | TGCAGCGTTGAGGGACAGGGTTCGGAGACCCAGTACTTC
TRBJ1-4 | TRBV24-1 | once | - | CATSDGFKEKLFF | TGTGCCACCAGTGACGGGTTTAAGGAAAAACTGTTTTTT
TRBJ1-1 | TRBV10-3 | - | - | CAISGRLNTEAFF | TGTGCCATCAGTGGGAGGCTGAACACTGAAGCTTTCTTT
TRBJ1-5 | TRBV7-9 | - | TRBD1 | CASSLRGGADQPQHF | TGTGCCAGCAGCCTTAGAGGGGGCGCGGATCAGCCCCAGCATTTT
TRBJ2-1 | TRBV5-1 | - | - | CASSLGTASNEQFF | TGCGCCAGCAGCTTGGGGACAGCCTCCAATGAGCAGTTCTTC
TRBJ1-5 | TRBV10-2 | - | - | CASSSSGTLSQYSNQPQHF | TGCGCCAGCAGTTCCTCCGGGACACTGAGTCAATATAGCAATCAGCCCCAGCATTTT
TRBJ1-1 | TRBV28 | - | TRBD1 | CASTDRGQGFTEAFF | TGTGCCAGCACGGACCGAGGACAGGGCTTCACTGAAGCTTTCTTT
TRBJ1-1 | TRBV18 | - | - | CASSPGLTKGEAFF | TGTGCCAGCTCACCAGGACTAACCAAGGGTGAAGCTTTCTTT
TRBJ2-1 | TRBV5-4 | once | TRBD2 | CASSLEASGASSYNEQFF | TGTGCCAGCAGCTTGGAGGCTAGCGGGGCCAGCTCCTACAATGAGCAGTTCTTC
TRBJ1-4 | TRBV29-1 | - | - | CSVDGAGKNEKLFF | TGCAGCGTTGACGGAGCAGGGAAAAATGAAAAACTGTTTTTT
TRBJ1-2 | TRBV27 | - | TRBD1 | CASSLGTGGYGYTF | TGTGCCAGCAGTTTAGGGACAGGGGGCTATGGCTACACCTTC
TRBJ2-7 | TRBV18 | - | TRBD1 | CASSPPGQVYEQYF | TGTGCCAGCTCACCACCGGGACAGGTTTACGAGCAGTACTTC
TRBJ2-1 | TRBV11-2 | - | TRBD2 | CASSLELGEGIDNEQFF | TGTGCCAGCAGCTTAGAGTTGGGGGAGGGGATTGACAATGAGCAGTTCTTC
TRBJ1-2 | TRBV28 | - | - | CASSRYGYTF | TGTGCCAGCAGTCGCTATGGCTACACCTTC
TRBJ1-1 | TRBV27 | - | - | CASSLDSEGTEAFF | TGTGCCAGCAGTTTGGACAGTGAGGGCACTGAAGCTTTCTTT
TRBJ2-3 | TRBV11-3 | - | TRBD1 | CASSLGVGTGQTDTQYF | TGTGCCAGCAGCCTTGGGGTAGGGACAGGACAAACAGATACGCAGTATTTT
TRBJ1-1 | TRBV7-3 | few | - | CASSLTMGQEAFF | TGTGCCAGCAGCTTAACTATGGGACAAGAAGCTTTCTTT
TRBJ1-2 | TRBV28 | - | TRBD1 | CASSVLRTGGTYGYTF | TGTGCCAGCAGTGTACTCCGGACAGGGGGTACCTATGGCTACACCTTC
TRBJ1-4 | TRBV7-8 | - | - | CASSGQGANEKLFF | TGTGCCAGCAGCGGGCAGGGTGCTAATGAAAAACTGTTTTTT
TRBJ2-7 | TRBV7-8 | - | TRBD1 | CASSLNDRAFYEQYF | TGTGCCAGCAGCTTAAATGACAGGGCCTTCTACGAGCAGTACTTC
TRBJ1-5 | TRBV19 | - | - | CASSIGGGGSNQPQHF | TGTGCCAGTAGTATAGGCGGGGGGGGTAGCAATCAGCCCCAGCATTTT
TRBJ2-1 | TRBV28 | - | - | CASYSGRVVVNEQFF | TGTGCCAGCTACTCGGGCAGGGTGGTAGTCAATGAGCAGTTCTTC
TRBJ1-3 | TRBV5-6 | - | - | CASSLRGPGGTIYF | TGTGCCAGCAGCCTTCGCGGCCCGGGGGGCACCATATATTTT
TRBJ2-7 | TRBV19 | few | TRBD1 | CASSTTGGRGPYEQYF | TGTGCCAGTAGTACCACAGGGGGCCGAGGCCCTTACGAGCAGTACTTC
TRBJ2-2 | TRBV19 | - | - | CASRTASNTGELFF | TGTGCCAGTAGAACAGCTTCCAACACCGGGGAGCTGTTTTTT
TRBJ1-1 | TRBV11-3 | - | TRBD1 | CASSPGQGDLNTEAFF | TGTGCCAGCAGCCCTGGACAGGGGGATTTAAACACTGAAGCTTTCTTT
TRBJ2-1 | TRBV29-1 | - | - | CSVHKGLQPNEQFF | TGCAGCGTCCACAAGGGACTGCAGCCCAATGAGCAGTTCTTC
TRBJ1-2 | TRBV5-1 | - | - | CASSLAVFRQGSNYGYTF | TGCGCCAGCAGCTTGGCCGTTTTTCGCCAGGGATCTAACTATGGCTACACCTTC
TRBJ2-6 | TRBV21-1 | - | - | CASWGLAGTAVLTF | TGTGCCAGTTGGGGTCTAGCGGGCACCGCCGTCCTGACTTTC
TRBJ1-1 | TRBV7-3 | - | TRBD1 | CASSPLGQGAEAFF | TGTGCCAGCAGCCCTCTGGGACAGGGGGCTGAAGCTTTCTTT
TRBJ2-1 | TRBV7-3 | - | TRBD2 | CASSLGSGNHEQFF | TGTGCCAGCAGCTTAGGTAGCGGGAACCATGAGCAGTTCTTC
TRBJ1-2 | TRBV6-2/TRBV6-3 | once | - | CASSYGDWGYTF | TGTGCCAGCAGTTACGGGGACTGGGGCTACACCTTC
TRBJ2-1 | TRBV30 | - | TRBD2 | CAWEAGNPSYSEQFF | TGTGCCTGGGAAGCGGGGAACCCCTCCTACAGTGAGCAGTTCTTC
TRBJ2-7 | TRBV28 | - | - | CASGGGVYEQYF | TGTGCCAGCGGGGGCGGTGTATACGAGCAGTACTTC
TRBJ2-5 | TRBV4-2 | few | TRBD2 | CASSQETGLAWETQYF | TGTGCCAGCAGCCAAGAGACCGGACTAGCGTGGGAGACCCAGTACTTC
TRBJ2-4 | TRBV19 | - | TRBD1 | CASSFSDRGPKNIQYF | TGTGCCAGTAGTTTTTCCGACAGGGGGCCCAAAAACATTCAGTACTTC
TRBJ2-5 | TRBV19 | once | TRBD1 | CASTRGQGRETQYF | TGTGCCAGTACCAGGGGGCAGGGGAGAGAGACCCAGTACTTC
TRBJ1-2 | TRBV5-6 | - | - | CASTRADGYTF | TGTGCCAGCACCAGGGCCGATGGCTACACCTTC